This is a list of T cell receptor beta chains from one sample in a study of T cell clonotyping in hematopoietic cell transplantation. TCRdb's copy holds only in-frame clones and misses some; the assay was immunoSEQ multiplex PCR. The table lists around 27,000 clones, around 70% of them singletons. The sample consisted of peripheral blood mononuclear cells, taken before stem cell transplant. Receptor source: a man aged 50 to 59 with myelodysplastic syndrome. Some clones in this sample may be carry-over from other donors' samples. The conserved cysteine and the conserved F or W are not part of the CDR3 here.

J	V	length	CDR3
TRBJ2-1	TRBV30	10	AWMTGFNEQF
TRBJ1-2	TRBV6-5	11	ASRKHGGYGYT
TRBJ1-2	TRBV5-1	14	ASSRDTQTGGEGYT
TRBJ1-2	TRBV4-2	15	ASSHWEGTGVLGGYT
TRBJ1-3	TRBV2	13	ASSVGQGSGNTIY
TRBJ1-2	TRBV4-3	14	AGSQDLDRGLYGYT
TRBJ1-2	TRBV5-6	11	ASSRTGIYGYT
TRBJ1-2	TRBV6-5	11	ASSPGGAGGYT
TRBJ2-5	TRBV30	11	AWTTGGLGTQY
TRBJ2-7	TRBV6-1	11	ASSAVRTGEQY
TRBJ1-3	TRBV6-6	14	ASSNPSGGLGNTIY
TRBJ1-2	TRBV4-3	13	ASSQPGNGFYGYT
TRBJ2-7	TRBV2	11	ASIRTPPRFPY
TRBJ2-7	TRBV5-1	12	ASSGTGSSYEQY
TRBJ2-7	TRBV2	12	ASAQGGGSYEQY
TRBJ2-7	TRBV30	14	AWSPWGRGPGYEQY
TRBJ2-3	TRBV19	11	ASSSLDTDTQY
TRBJ1-2	TRBV4-3	13	ASSPEPTANYGYT
TRBJ2-6	TRBV5-1	15	ASSGQAVGPGANVLT
TRBJ1-2	TRBV2	11	ASSLSMGDGYT
TRBJ1-5	TRBV2	13	ASSGPGQVNQPQH
TRBJ2-7	TRBV2	13	ASSEARQGPYEQY
TRBJ2-2	TRBV19	8	AVYTGELF
TRBJ1-4	TRBV7-2	12	ASSLAQGSGKLF
.	TRBV9	13	ASSPDSGTSYEQY
TRBJ1-5	TRBV28	11	ASSFRVGQPQH
TRBJ2-2	TRBV5-1	12	ASSLGHSTGELF
TRBJ2-3	TRBV6-5	11	ASSYVATDTQY
TRBJ2-7	TRBV5-1	13	ASSPDGDSSYEQY
TRBJ2-1	TRBV2	12	ASRTTSGSNEQF
TRBJ1-1	TRBV5-6	17	ASSSTGPKMIARGPEAF
TRBJ2-3	TRBV6-9	15	ASSYRAVVETTDTQY
TRBJ2-7	TRBV30	13	AWSPTGASPYEQY
TRBJ1-2	TRBV29-1	12	SVGGTGGRGGYT
TRBJ2-2	TRBV7-2	14	ASSILAGEYTGELF
TRBJ1-2	TRBV25-1	8	ASQDRDYT
TRBJ2-7	TRBV6-5	10	ASSTGTPEQY
TRBJ2-1	TRBV6-1	13	ASSEYGQLNDEQF
TRBJ2-7	TRBV29-1	12	SALTSGFSYEQY
TRBJ2-5	TRBV7-8	14	ASSPGTGGMRETQY
TRBJ2-7	TRBV28	15	ASSYQLRGRSSYEQY
TRBJ1-1	TRBV29-1	10	SVAKRDTEAF
TRBJ1-3	TRBV9	14	ASSSPGQNSGNTIY
TRBJ2-1	TRBV7-9	11	ASSCVREDEQF
TRBJ1-5	TRBV30	11	AWNANSNQPQH
TRBJ2-2	TRBV30	14	AWSVGGAGNTGELF
TRBJ2-7	TRBV6-6	8	ASSSGEQY
TRBJ1-4	TRBV5-1	13	ASSLRQDSNEKLF
TRBJ1-2	TRBV4-2	13	ASSLARSRNYGYT